These 7 T cell receptor beta chains were sequenced from one sample in a study of tissue T cells after allogeneic stem cell transplantation. Time point given: mouse harvest day 7 after allogeneic transplant. Each mouse received 10^7 T-cell-depleted marrow cells plus 10^6 splenic CD5+ T cells by tail vein. Some clones are missing from TCRdb's copy, which holds only in-frame ones; the method was immunoSEQ multiplex PCR. Of some 4,200 clones detected, approximately 59% appear once; the ten largest clones hold about 30%. Sequenced sample: spleen. The origin of the receptors is a female BALB/c mouse given C57BL/6 T cells with graft-versus-host disease after an allogeneic hematopoietic cell transplant.

This clone was counted between two and nine times. Gene and germline names: mouse. The CDR3 end lies 1 residue beyond the end of the read and is filled in from the germline J gene. The chain is built from TRBV2 and TRBJ2-4; D gene unclear. This CDR3 is 15 amino acids long. The germline V gene has CDR1 LGHNA and CDR2 YSYQKL. The V end was cut by 0 bases, the J end by 0 bases, with 7 bases between. The covered CDR3 bases are TGTGCCAGCAGCCAAGATCGGAGAAGTCAAAACACCTTGTAC. Translation gives CASSQDRRSQNTLY. In full, the CDR3 reads CASSQDRRSQNTLYF.

Regarding this clone: All gene names here are mouse names. The read falls 1 residue short of the CDR3 end, and the missing part is taken from the germline J gene. This rearrangement joins TRBV13-2 to TRBJ1-2; D gene ambiguous. The CDR3 covers 13 residues. Germline lookup yields CDR1 NNHNN and CDR2 SYGAGS (reference sequence). The ends were cut back, 2 bases at V and 0 bases at J, with 5 bases in the middle. CDR3 amino acids: CASGDKANSDYTF. CDR3 bases read: TGTGCCAGCGGTGACAAAGCAAACTCCGACTACACC.

Regarding this clone: Gene names denote mouse genes. Read data end 1 residue before the CDR3 end; the end is taken from the germline J gene. V usage is TRBV12-2 and J usage is TRBJ2-3; tentative D call: TRBD1 (6 bases). Trimming took off 4 bases at V and 0 bases at J, with 13 bases between the two ends. This CDR3 is built from 15 residues. From germline, CDR1 is SGHLS and CDR2 HYDKME. The CDR3 sequence is CASSPHRVSAETLYF. The covered CDR3 bases are TGTGCCAGCTCCCCTCACAGGGTCAGTGCAGAAACGCTGTAT. The variable domain in full, completed from reference TRBV12-2 and TRBJ2-3, reads NSGVVQSPRYIIKGKGERSILKCIPISGHLSVAWYQQTQGQELKFFIQHYDKMERDKGNLPSRFSVQQFDDYHSEMNMSALELEDSAVYFCASSPHRVSAETLYFGSGTRLTVL.

Comments on this clone: The gene names here belong to mouse. The read halts 1 residue ahead of the CDR3 end, with the missing end drawn from the germline J gene. The J gene is TRBJ1-3, the V gene TRBV3, with D maybe TRBD1 (6 bases). In germline, CDR1 is SNHLY, CDR2 FYNGKV (reference sequence). The V end was cut by 4 bases, the J end by 2 bases, with 9 bases between. The CDR3 contains 14 residues. CDR3 sequence: CASSSRDTGNTLYF. The sequenced CDR3 bases are TGTGCCAGCAGCTCCCGGGACACTGGAAATACGCTCTAT. The full variable domain, in which reference TRBV3 and TRBJ1-3 provide the parts outside the CDR3, is GPKVLQIPSHQIIDMGQMVTLNCDPVSNHLYFYWYKQILGQQMEFLVNFYNGKVMEKSKLFKDQFSVERPDGSYFTLKIQPTALEDSAVYFCASSSRDTGNTLYFGEGSRLIVV.

Worth noting for this clone: Gene and germline names: mouse. The read comes to an end 1 residue before the CDR3 does, leaving the germline J gene to fill in the end. The V gene is TRBV26, the J gene TRBJ2-4; D gene ambiguous. Trimming stripped 4 bases from V and 0 bases from J, with 5 bases between. Germline values: CDR1 KGHPV, CDR2 FQNQEV (reference sequence). The CDR3 sequence is 13 residues long. This CDR3 reads CASSQGSQNTLYF. The CDR3 bases that were read are TGTGCCAGCAGTCAGGGAAGTCAAAACACCTTGTAC. Complete variable domain (other parts from reference TRBV26 and TRBJ2-4): NSKVIQTPRYLVKGQGQKAKMRCIPEKGHPVVFWYQQNKNNEFKFLINFQNQEVLQQIDMTEKRFSAECPSNSPCSLEIQSSEAGDSALYLCASSQGSQNTLYFGAGTRLSVL.

With respect to this clone: Mouse gene names apply. The CDR3 extends 1 residue past the end of the read, so its final part is completed from the germline J gene. This chain uses TRBV13-3 with TRBJ1-3, with TRBD1 matching over 11 bases. Germline V gene data show CDR1 as NNHDY and CDR2 as SYVADS. Trimming at V came to 0 bases and at J to 2 bases, leaving 1 base not matched to a gene. This CDR3 region has 16 residues. The DNA read from the CDR3 is TGTGCCAGCAGTGATGGGACAGGGGGCGCTGGAAATACGCTCTAT. Its translation: CASSDGTGGAGNTLY. The CDR3 as a whole reads CASSDGTGGAGNTLYF.

In regard to this clone: A read error may produce the germline difference seen at one junction end. Mouse names are used for the genes. The read ends 1 residue early relative to the CDR3; the germline J gene fills the gap. V usage is TRBV13-3 and J usage is TRBJ2-5, with D tentatively TRBD1 (6 bases). CDR1 is NNHDY and CDR2 is SYVADS in the germline V gene. The CDR3 length is 14 residues. Here the CDR3 reads CASSEGGHQDAQYF. The DNA read from the CDR3 is TGTGCCAGCAGTGAAGGGGGTCACCAAGACGCCCAGTAC.